The clone carrying this T cell receptor (beta chain) is classed as medium-sized. Its antigen remains unknown. The data were taken from a study of spatial heterogeneity in lung cancer. General observations from the study: Mutation tallies in tumors tracked expanded intratumoral alpha and beta TCR counts. Tallies of expanded TCRs, which were sorted into ubiquitous and regional groups, correlated with counts of ubiquitous and regional nonsynonymous mutations, respectively.

TCRdb independently ran MiXCR on the 5' RACE reads; one entry per CDR3 protein. Found here are around 13,000 distinct CDR3 sequences, around 6.1% of them singletons; the top ten hold roughly 3%. The time point was: sample taken at primary tumor resection. CDR3 length: 13 residues. The germline V gene encodes CDR1 SGHNT and CDR2 YYREEE (reference sequence). V gave up 4 bases and J gave up 4 bases, with 11 bases separating them. The chain employs TRBV5-4 and TRBJ1-2; D ambiguous. The material was lung tumor tissue, obtained at surgery. This sequence originates from a female donor with early-stage non-small cell lung cancer. The CDR3 loop reads CASSLAQSYGYTF. CDR3 nucleotide sequence: TGTGCCAGCAGCCTAGCACAATCCTATGGCTACACCTTC.